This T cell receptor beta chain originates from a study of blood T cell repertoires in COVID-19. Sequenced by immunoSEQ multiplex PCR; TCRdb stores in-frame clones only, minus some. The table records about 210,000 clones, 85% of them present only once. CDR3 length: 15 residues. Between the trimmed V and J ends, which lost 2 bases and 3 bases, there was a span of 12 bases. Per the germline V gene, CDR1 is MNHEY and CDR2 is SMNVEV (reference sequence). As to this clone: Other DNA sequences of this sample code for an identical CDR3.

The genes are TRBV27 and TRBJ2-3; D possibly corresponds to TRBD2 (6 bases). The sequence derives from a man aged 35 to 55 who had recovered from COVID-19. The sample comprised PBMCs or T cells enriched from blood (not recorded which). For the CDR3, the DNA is TGTGCCAGCAGTTTAGCCGGGAGCGGTACAGATACGCAGTATTTT. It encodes CASSLAGSGTDTQYF.